This TCR beta chain is drawn from a study of OX40 agonist ivuxolimab in advanced cancers. Across the study: The dose-escalation cohort had hepatocellular carcinoma, melanoma, renal cell or head and neck cancer. Partial responses were seen in three patients, one with hepatocellular carcinoma and two with cutaneous melanoma. Earlier anti-PD-1, anti-PD-L1 or anti-CTLA-4 therapy was permitted; about 39% had received some.

Assay used: immunoSEQ multiplex PCR; TCRdb lists only in-frame clones, some missing. This table holds roughly 100,000 clones, about four fifths found once. The length of the CDR3 is 15 residues. The germline CDR1 and CDR2 sequences are LGHNT and FRNRAP. V shed 2 bases and J shed 5 bases, with 14 bases lying between them. This rearrangement joins TRBV12-5 to TRBJ2-3, with a tentative D call TRBD1 (5 bases). The clonotype comes from an adult with an advanced solid tumor such as melanoma, head and neck, liver or kidney cancer. The sample here was CD4+ or CD8+ T cells sorted from blood, taken in a trial of the OX40 agonist ivuxolimab. The DNA for the CDR3 is TGTGCTAGTGGTTTGATCAGGGAAAAAAAAGATACGCAGTATTTT. This codes for CASGLIREKKDTQYF.